Given below is one T cell receptor (beta chain) in context. In the authors' methods: Amplifying reference gene primers gave estimates of nucleated cell counts. Repertoires were generated with immunoSEQ multiplex PCR, while TCRdb's copy carries only in-frame clones and drops some. That table is the source of V, J and clone size, and D and trimming were worked out from the DNA. The sample carries about 64,000 clones, 80% to 90% recorded once. The V segment lost 3 bases and the J segment 3 bases; nucleotides outside the gene matches: 6. The CDR3 is made up of 17 amino acids. The V gene's germline CDR1 is KGHSH and CDR2 LQKENI. This specimen belongs to a study of blood T cell repertoires in COVID-19. Study at large: Sites in the United States, Italy and Spain provided acute and convalescent COVID-19 samples. The analysed material was cDNA or gDNA that came from T cells, B-cell-depleted T cells, or PBMCs.

The specimen sequenced was peripheral blood. V usage is TRBV18 and J usage is TRBJ2-3, with TRBD2 identical over 13 bases. The TCR originated in a man aged 50 or older with active COVID-19. The CDR3 loop is CASSPGLAGEGTDTQYF. In nucleotides, the CDR3 is TGTGCCAGCTCACCCGGACTAGCGGGAGAAGGGACAGATACGCAGTATTTT. Variable domain in full (rest from reference TRBV18 and TRBJ2-3): NAGVMQNPRHLVRRRGQEARLRCSPMKGHSHVYWYRQLPEEGLKFMVYLQKENIIDESGMPKERFSAEFPKEGPSILRIQQVVRGDSAAYFCASSPGLAGEGTDTQYFGPGTRLTVL.